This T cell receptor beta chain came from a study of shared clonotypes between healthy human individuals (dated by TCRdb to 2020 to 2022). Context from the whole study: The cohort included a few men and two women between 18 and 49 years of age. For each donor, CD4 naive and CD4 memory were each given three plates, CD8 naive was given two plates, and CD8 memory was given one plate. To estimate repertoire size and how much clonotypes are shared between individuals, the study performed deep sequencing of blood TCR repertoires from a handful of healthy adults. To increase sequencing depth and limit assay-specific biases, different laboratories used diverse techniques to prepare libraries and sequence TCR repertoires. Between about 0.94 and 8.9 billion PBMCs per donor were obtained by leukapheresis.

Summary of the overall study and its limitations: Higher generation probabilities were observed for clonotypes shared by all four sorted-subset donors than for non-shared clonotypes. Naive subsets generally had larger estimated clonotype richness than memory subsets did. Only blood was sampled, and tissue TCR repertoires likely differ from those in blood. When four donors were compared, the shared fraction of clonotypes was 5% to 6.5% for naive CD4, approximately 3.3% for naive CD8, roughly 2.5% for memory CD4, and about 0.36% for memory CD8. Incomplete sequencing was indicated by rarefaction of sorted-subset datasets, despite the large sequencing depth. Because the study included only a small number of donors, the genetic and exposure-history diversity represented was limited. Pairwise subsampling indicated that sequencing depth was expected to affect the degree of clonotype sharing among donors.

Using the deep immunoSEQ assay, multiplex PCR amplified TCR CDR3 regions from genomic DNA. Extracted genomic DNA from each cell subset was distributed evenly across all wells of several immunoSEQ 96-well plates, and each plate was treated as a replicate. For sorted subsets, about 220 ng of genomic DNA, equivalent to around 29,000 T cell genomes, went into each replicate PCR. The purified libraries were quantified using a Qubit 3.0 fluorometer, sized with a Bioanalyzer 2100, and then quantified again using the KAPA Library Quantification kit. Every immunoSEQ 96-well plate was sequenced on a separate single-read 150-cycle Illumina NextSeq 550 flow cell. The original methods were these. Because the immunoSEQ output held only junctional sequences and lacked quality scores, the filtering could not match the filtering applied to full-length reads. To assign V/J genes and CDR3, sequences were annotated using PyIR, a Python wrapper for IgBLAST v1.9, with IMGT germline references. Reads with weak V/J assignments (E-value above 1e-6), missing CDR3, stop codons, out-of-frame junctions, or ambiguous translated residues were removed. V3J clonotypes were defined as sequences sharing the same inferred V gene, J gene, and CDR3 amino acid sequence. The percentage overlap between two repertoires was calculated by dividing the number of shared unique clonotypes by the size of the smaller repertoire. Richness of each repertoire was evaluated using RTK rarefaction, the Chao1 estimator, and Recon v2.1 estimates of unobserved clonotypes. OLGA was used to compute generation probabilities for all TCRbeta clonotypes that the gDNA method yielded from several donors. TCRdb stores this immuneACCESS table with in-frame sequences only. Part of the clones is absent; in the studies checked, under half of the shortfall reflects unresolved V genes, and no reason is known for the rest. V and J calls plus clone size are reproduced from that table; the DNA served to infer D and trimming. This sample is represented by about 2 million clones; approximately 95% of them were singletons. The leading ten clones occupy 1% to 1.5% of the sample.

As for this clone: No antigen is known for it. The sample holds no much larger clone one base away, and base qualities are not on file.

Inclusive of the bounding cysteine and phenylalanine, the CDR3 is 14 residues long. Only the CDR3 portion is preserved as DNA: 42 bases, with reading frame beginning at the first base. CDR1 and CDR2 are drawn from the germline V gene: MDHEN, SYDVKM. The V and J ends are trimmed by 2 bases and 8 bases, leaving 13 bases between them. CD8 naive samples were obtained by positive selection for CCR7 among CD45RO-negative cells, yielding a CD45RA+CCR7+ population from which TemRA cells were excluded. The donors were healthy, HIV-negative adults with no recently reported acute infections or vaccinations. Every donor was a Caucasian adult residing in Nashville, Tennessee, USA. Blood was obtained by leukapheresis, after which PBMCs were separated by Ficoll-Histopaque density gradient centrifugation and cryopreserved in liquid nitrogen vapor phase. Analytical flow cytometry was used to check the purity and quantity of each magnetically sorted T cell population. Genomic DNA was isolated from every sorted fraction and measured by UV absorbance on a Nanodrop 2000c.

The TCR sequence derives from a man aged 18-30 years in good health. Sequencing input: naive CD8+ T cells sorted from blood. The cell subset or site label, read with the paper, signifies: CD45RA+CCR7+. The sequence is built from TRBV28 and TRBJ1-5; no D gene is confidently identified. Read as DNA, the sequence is TGTGCCAGCAGTTTAGGGCCGTATTCGGAGCCCCAGCATTTT. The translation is CASSLGPYSEPQHF. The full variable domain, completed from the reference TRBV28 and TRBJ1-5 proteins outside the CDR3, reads DVKVTQSSRYLVKRTGEKVFLECVQDMDHENMFWYRQDPGLGLRLIYFSYDVKMKEKGDIPEGYSVSREKKERFSLILESASTNQTSMYLCASSLGPYSEPQHFGDGTRLSIL.